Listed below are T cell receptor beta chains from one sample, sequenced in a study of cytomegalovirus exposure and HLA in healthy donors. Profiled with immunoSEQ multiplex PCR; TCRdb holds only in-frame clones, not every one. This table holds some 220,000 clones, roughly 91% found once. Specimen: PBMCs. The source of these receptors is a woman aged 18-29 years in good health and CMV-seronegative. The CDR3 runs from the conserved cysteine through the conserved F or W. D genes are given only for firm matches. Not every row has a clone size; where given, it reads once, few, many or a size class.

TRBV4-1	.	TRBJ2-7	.	CASRAHHEQYF	TGCGCCAGCCGAGCCCACCACGAGCAGTACTTC
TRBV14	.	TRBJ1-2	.	CASSQAPHGGYTF	TGTGCCAGCAGCCAAGCCCCACATGGCGGCTACACCTTC
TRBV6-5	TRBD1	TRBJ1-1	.	CASRWDRGLNTEAFF	TGTGCCAGCAGATGGGACAGGGGCTTGAACACTGAAGCTTTCTTT
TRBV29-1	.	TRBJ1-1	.	CSVIISLGQPNTEAFF	TGCAGCGTTATAATAAGCCTCGGACAACCTAACACTGAAGCTTTCTTT
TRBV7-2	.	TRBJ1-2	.	CASSLRTVPNYGYTF	TGTGCCAGCAGCCTACGAACAGTCCCTAACTATGGCTACACCTTC
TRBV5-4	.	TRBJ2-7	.	CASSLEGWSKEQYF	TGTGCCAGCAGCTTGGAGGGGTGGAGTAAGGAGCAGTACTTC
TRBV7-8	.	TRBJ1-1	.	CASRLTVNTEAFF	TGTGCCAGCAGATTAACAGTGAACACTGAAGCTTTCTTT
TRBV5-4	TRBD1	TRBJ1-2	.	CASSPGTGGIYGYTF	TGTGCCAGCAGCCCTGGGACAGGGGGGATCTATGGCTACACCTTC
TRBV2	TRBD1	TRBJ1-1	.	CASSSKTGMNTEAFF	TGTGCCAGCAGTTCAAAGACAGGGATGAACACTGAAGCTTTCTTT
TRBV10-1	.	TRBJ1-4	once	CASSVDSTTNEKLFF	TGCGCCAGCAGTGTGGACAGTACAACTAATGAAAAACTGTTTTTT
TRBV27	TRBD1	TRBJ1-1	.	CASSLAGGTGYEAFF	TGTGCCAGCAGTTTAGCTGGGGGGACAGGGTATGAAGCTTTCTTT
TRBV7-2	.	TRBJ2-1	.	CASSLGGTYNEQFF	TGTGCCAGCAGCTTAGGGGGCACCTACAATGAGCAGTTCTTC
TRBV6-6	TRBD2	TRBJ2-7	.	CASSYAGGPYEQYF	TGTGCCAGCAGTTATGCGGGAGGGCCCTACGAGCAGTACTTC
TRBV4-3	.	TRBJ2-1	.	CASSQEGGRVYNEQFF	TGCGCCAGCAGCCAAGAAGGGGGTAGGGTCTACAATGAGCAGTTCTTC
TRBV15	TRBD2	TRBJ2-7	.	CATSRDPLAGEEQYF	TGTGCCACCAGCAGAGATCCCCTAGCGGGTGAGGAGCAGTACTTC
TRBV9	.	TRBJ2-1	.	CASSVARSGIEQFF	TGTGCCAGCAGCGTAGCTCGCTCGGGGATTGAGCAGTTCTTC
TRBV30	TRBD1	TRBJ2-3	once	CAWARTGGHTDTQYF	TGTGCCTGGGCCAGGACAGGGGGACATACAGATACGCAGTATTTT
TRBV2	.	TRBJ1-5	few	CASSVGQNNQPQHF	TGTGCCAGCAGTGTCGGACAGAACAATCAGCCCCAGCATTTT
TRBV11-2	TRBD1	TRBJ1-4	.	CARPRTGGAKLFF	TGTGCCAGACCAAGGACAGGGGGCGCGAAACTGTTTTTT
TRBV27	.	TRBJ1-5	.	CASSPVQPQHF	TGTGCCAGCAGTCCGGTTCAGCCCCAGCATTTT
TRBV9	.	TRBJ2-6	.	CASSVGLLRAGANVLTF	TGTGCCAGCAGCGTTGGCCTCCTGAGGGCTGGGGCCAACGTCCTGACTTTC
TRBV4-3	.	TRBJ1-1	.	CASSQAARTEAFF	TGCGCCAGCAGCCAAGCGGCGAGGACTGAAGCTTTCTTT
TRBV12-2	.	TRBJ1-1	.	CASRTDRGPTEAFF	TGTGCAAGTCGCACGGACAGGGGACCCACTGAAGCTTTCTTT
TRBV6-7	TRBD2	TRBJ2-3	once	CASSSGLAGHTDTQYF	TGTGCCAGCAGTTCGGGACTAGCGGGGCACACAGATACGCAGTATTTT
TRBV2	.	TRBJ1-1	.	CASTLRGEAFF	TGTGCCAGCACCCTCCGGGGTGAAGCTTTCTTT
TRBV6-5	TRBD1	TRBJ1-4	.	CASSYTGGAEKLFF	TGTGCCAGCTCCTATACAGGGGGCGCGGAAAAACTGTTTTTT
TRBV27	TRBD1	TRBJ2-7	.	CASSLGTGAYNEQYF	TGTGCCAGCAGTTTAGGGACAGGGGCATATAACGAGCAGTACTTC
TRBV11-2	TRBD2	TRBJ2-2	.	CASSLERPSGMRGELFF	TGTGCCAGCAGCTTAGAAAGGCCTAGCGGGATGCGTGGGGAGCTGTTTTTT
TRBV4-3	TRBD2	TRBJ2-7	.	CASSQVAGLAGEQYF	TGCGCCAGCAGCCAAGTTGCGGGACTAGCAGGCGAGCAGTACTTC
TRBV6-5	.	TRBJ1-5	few	CASSIGQSNQPQHF	TGTGCCAGCAGCATAGGACAGTCCAATCAGCCCCAGCATTTT
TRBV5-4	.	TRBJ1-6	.	CASSHRVGNSPLHF	TGTGCCAGCAGCCACAGGGTTGGTAATTCACCCCTCCACTTT
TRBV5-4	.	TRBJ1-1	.	CASSLTTGNTEAFF	TGTGCCAGCAGCTTGACTACAGGGAACACTGAAGCTTTCTTT
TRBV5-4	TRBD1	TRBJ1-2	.	CASRLTGGNYGYTF	TGTGCCAGCAGGCTGACAGGGGGTAACTATGGCTACACCTTC
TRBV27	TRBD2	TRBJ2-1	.	CASNLAGGPVDEQFF	TGTGCCAGCAATTTAGCGGGAGGGCCAGTGGATGAGCAGTTCTTC
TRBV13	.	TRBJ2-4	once	CASSLQGRNIQYF	TGTGCCAGCAGCTTACAGGGGCGAAACATTCAGTACTTC
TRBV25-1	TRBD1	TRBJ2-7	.	CASGRQGPYEQYF	TGTGCCAGCGGTAGACAGGGTCCCTACGAGCAGTACTTC
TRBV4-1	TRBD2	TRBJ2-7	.	CASSQVYGTTSYEQYF	TGCGCCAGCAGCCAAGTATACGGGACTACCTCCTACGAGCAGTACTTC
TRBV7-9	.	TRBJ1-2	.	CASSFQGTGYTF	TGTGCCAGCAGCTTCCAGGGGACCGGCTACACCTTC
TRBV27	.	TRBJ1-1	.	CASSETTGLNTEAFF	TGTGCCAGCAGCGAAACGACAGGTTTGAACACTGAAGCTTTCTTT
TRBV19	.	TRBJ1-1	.	CASRLGGIDTEAFF	TGTGCCAGTAGGCTCGGAGGGATAGACACTGAAGCTTTCTTT
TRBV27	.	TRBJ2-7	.	CASRDGGGDYEQYF	TGTGCCAGCAGAGACGGAGGGGGCGATTACGAGCAGTACTTC
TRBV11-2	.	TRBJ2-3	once	CASSLFRAAPLGDTQYF	TGTGCCAGCAGCTTATTTCGCGCGGCTCCCCTTGGAGATACGCAGTATTTT